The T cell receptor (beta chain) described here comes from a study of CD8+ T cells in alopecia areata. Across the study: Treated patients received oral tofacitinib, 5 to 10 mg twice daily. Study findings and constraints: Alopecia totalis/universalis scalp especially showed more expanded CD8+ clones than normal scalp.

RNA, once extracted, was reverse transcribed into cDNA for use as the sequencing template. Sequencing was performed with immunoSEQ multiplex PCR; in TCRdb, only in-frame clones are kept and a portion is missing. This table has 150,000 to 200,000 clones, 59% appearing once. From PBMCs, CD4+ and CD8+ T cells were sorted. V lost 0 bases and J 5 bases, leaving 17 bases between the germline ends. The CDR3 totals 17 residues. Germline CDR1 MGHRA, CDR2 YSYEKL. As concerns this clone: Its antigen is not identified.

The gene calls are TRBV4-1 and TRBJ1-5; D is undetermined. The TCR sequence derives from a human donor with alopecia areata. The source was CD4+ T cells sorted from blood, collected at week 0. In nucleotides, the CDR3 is TGCGCCAGCAGCCAAGATGCGGGTGGGTGGGTAGATCAGCCCCAGCATTTT. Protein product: CASSQDAGGWVDQPQHF.